Reported below is one TCR beta chain. The target antigen is unknown. The ends lost 3 bases at V and 7 bases at J; junction bases unmatched: 7. Germline lookup yields CDR1 SGHTA and CDR2 FQGTGA. There are 16 residues in the CDR3. The data are from a study of graft-versus-host responses after intestinal transplantation. As for the study in general: Recipients across the board were started on anti-thymocyte globulin induction, then kept on tacrolimus and steroids for about 3 years.

TCRdb's table, derived via immunoSEQ multiplex PCR, lists solely in-frame clones and lacks some. Among about 85,000 clones listed, approximately 90% were seen once. General study findings and limits: Early declines in HvG clones that occurred post-transplant were associated with peak circulating GvH clone levels. Individuals carrying graft-donor T cell macrochimerism showed high graft-versus-host to host-versus-graft clonal ratios in allografts.

Specimen: unstimulated CD8+ T cells sorted from spleen or lymph node cells, collected before transplant. This TCR came from a human donor who was the organ donor for an intestinal transplant. The chain couples TRBV7-3 to TRBJ2-3; 13 bases are shared with TRBD2. The CDR3 region is CASSLGLAGRFHTQYF. CDR3 sequence (DNA): TGTGCCAGCAGCTTGGGACTAGCGGGGCGGTTCCATACGCAGTATTTT.